Listed here are 5 T cell receptor beta chains from one sample, sequenced in a study of tumor-infiltrating lymphocytes in localized non-small cell lung cancer. Sequencing was performed with immunoSEQ multiplex PCR; in TCRdb, only in-frame clones are kept and a portion is missing. The sample includes about 13,000 clones, 60% to 80% of them seen just once. Input material: uninvolved lung tissue not adjacent to the tumor. The source is a human donor with non-small cell lung cancer.

In its sample, this clone is medium-sized. V usage is TRBV12-1 and J usage is TRBJ1-2. TRBV12-1 is deemed a pseudogene. This CDR3 is built from 10 residues. In DNA, the CDR3 is TGTGCCAGCAGCTTTACATCCGGCACCTTC. It is translated as CASSFTSGTF.

The rearrangement joins TRBV5-1 to TRBJ2-7, with 8 bases aligning to TRBD2. Germline V CDR1 and CDR2: SGHRS, YFSETQ. J gave up 1 base and V 4 bases, and 10 bases lay outside the gene matches. The CDR3 sequence is 16 residues long. CDR3 sequence: CASSRTKAGESYEQYF. The CDR3 bases are TGCGCCAGCAGCAGGACTAAAGCGGGGGAATCCTACGAGCAGTACTTC.

This clone was seen a few times. The chain couples TRBV2 to TRBJ2-7, with TRBD1 matching 7 bases. Germline assignment: CDR1 SNHLY and CDR2 FYNNEI. This CDR3 comprises 13 residues. With V trimmed by 7 bases and J by 2 bases, 5 bases remained unmatched. This CDR3 is CASKIGTAYEQYF. In DNA form, the CDR3 reads TGTGCCAGCAAGATTGGGACAGCCTACGAGCAGTACTTC.

The chain recombines TRBV7-8 with TRBJ2-2; TRBD2 aligns across 8 bases. Germline values: CDR1 SGHVS, CDR2 FQNEAQ. The CDR3 consists of 15 residues. With V trimmed by 7 bases and J by 1 base, 5 bases remained unmatched. The CDR3 DNA is TGTGCCAGCACCATAGCGGGGAGGAACACCGGGGAGCTGTTTTTT. It codes for CASTIAGRNTGELFF.

The rearrangement uses TRBV6-5 and TRBJ2-7; 7 bases are a match to TRBD2. CDR3 length equals 13 residues. Unmatched junction bases numbered 7, after V lost 6 bases and J lost 5 bases. Per germline, CDR1 MNHEY and CDR2 SVGAGI. The CDR3 region is CASSPTSIHEQYF. The CDR3 nucleotides are TGTGCCAGCAGCCCGACTAGCATCCACGAGCAGTACTTC.